The clone carrying this T cell receptor (beta chain) was observed at least ten times. The antigen remains undetermined. The data originate from a study of CD8 T cells in ankylosing spondylitis. Points from the study as a whole: What appeared characteristic of ankylosing spondylitis blood was a TCR beta motif of fewer than ten highly homologous variants.

The CDR3 length is 13 residues. V was pared by 4 bases and J by 1 base, with 8 bases between. Germline lookup yields CDR1 SNHLY and CDR2 FYNNEI. TCRdb passed the 5' RACE reads through MiXCR, listing each CDR3 protein once. Of 100,000 to 150,000 distinct CDR3 sequences in the sample, 17% were seen once. The V gene is TRBV2, the J gene TRBJ2-7, with D possibly TRBD2 on 6 matching bases. The sequenced sample was blood, either unsorted or a sorted T cell fraction (not recorded which). The TCR was taken from a male donor with ankylosing spondylitis. CDR3 residues: CASSAGTSYEQYF. CDR3 nucleotides: TGTGCCAGCAGTGCCGGGACTTCCTACGAGCAGTACTTC.